This entry features one T cell receptor (beta chain) sequence. The sample comes from a study of control samples from healthy donors and cancer patients. The V segment lost 7 bases and the J segment 4 bases; nucleotides outside the gene matches: 6. Germline assignment: CDR1 LNHDA and CDR2 SQIVND (reference sequence). CDR3 length: 14 residues. Measured with immunoSEQ multiplex PCR; TCRdb has only the in-frame clones, and not every one. The sample has 150,000 to 160,000 clones, just under 95% seen once. Sequencing was performed on blood. This TCR came from a man aged 40-49 years in good health. The gene calls are TRBV19 and TRBJ1-4; 7 bases map to TRBD1. The CDR3 DNA reads as TGTGCCAGTACCTCGACAGGGTTTAATGAAAAACTGTTTTTT. Translating it yields CASTSTGFNEKLFF.